The T cell receptor beta chain described here comes from a study of CD8 T cells in Susac syndrome. This CDR3 comprises 17 residues. Per the germline V gene, CDR1 is SGHTA and CDR2 is FQGNSA. The ends lost 3 bases at V and 7 bases at J; junction bases unmatched: 13. A quantity of 0.5 to 1 ug RNA underwent reverse transcription using random hexamers. An immunoSEQ multiplex PCR generated amplified TCR beta CDR3 products spanning 54 Vbeta and 13 Jbeta. TCRdb processed the immunoSEQ multiplex PCR reads anew with MiXCR; each CDR3 protein has one entry. This table holds about 130,000 distinct CDR3 sequences, around 95% found once.

The sample was CD4+ T cells from PBMCs. The J gene is TRBJ2-2, the V gene TRBV7-2; TRBD1 matches at 8 bases. The clonotype originates from a human donor in good health. The CDR3: CASSFTRDRGINGELFF. In DNA, the CDR3 is TGTGCCAGCAGCTTTACCCGCGACAGGGGTATCAACGGGGAGCTGTTTTTT.